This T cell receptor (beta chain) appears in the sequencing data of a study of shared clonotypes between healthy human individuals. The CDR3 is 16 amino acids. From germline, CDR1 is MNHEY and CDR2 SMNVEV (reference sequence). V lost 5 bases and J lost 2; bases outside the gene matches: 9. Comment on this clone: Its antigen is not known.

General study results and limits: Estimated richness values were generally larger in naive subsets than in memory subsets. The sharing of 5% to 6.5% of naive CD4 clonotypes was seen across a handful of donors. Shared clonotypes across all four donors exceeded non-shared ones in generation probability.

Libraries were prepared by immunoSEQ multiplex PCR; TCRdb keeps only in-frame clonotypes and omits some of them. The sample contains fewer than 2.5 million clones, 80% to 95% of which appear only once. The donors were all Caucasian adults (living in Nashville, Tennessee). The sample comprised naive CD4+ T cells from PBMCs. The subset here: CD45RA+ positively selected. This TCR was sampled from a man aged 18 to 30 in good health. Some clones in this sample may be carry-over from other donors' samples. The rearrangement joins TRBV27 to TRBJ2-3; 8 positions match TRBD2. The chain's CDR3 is CASSTYGRGTTDTQYF. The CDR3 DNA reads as TGTGCCAGCAGTACCTACGGGAGGGGGACCACAGATACGCAGTATTTT.